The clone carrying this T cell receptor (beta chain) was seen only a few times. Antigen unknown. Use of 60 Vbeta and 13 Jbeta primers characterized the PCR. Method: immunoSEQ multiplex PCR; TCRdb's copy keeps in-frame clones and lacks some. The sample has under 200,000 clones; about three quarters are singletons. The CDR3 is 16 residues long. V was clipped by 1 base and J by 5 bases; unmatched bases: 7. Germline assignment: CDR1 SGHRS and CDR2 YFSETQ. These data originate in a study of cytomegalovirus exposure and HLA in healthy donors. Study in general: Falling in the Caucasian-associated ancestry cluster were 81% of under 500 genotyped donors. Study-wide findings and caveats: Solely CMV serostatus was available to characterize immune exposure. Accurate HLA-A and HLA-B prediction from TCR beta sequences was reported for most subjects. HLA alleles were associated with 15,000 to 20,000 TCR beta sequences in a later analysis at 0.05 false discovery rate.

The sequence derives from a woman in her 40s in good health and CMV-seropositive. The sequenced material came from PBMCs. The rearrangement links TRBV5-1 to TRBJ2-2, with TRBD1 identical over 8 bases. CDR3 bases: TGCGCCAGCAGCTTGTCTCAGGGGGCTTCTACCGGGGAGCTGTTTTTT. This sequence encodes CASSLSQGASTGELFF.